Presented here are 13 T cell receptor beta chains from one specimen sequenced in a study of early T cells in non-severe SARS-CoV-2 infection. TCRdb analysed the 5' RACE reads with MiXCR anew, one entry per CDR3 protein. The data show about 48,000 distinct CDR3 sequences, 6.5% to 9.5% seen once. Sequenced: whole blood. The receptor source for this set is an adult who was a healthcare worker with PCR-confirmed SARS-CoV-2 infection or an uninfected control (not recorded which).

The table lists this clonotype with many counts. This chain connects TRBV18 to TRBJ2-1; D assignment may be TRBD1 or TRBD2 (5 bases each). This CDR3 spans 14 amino acids. Germline V lookup: CDR1 KGHSH, CDR2 LQKENI. V was shortened by 3 bases and J by 9 bases, with 15 bases between the two germline ends. For the CDR3, the DNA is TGTGCCAGCTCACCGTTTAAGGGTGGGGGTGAGCAGTTCTTC. It translates to CASSPFKGGGEQFF.

This clonotype was detected many times. This chain links TRBV5-1 with TRBJ1-1; unclear D gene. In germline, CDR1 is SGHRS, CDR2 YFSETQ. The V gene lost 7 bases and the J gene lost 7 bases, with 23 bases spanning the gap. The CDR3 length is 15 residues. Here the CDR3 DNA reads TGCGCCAGCGACACCGGACGGACCCCAAGAGGTGAAGCTTTCTTT. This sequence encodes CASDTGRTPRGEAFF.

This chain joins TRBV29-1 and TRBJ2-1; 8 bases fit TRBD2. The CDR3 extends over 13 amino acids. V was clipped by 3 bases and J by 9 bases; unmatched bases: 7. CDR1 and CDR2 (germline): SQVTM, ANQGSEA. The CDR3 loop reads CSVDSGVKFEQFF. In nucleotides, the CDR3 is TGCAGCGTTGATAGCGGGGTAAAATTTGAGCAGTTCTTC.

This clonotype was counted only a few times. This chain links TRBV6-5 with TRBJ2-7, with TRBD1 matching 8 bases. The CDR3 is 13 residues long. Trimming took 8 bases from V and 1 from J; bases not matched to a gene: 4. In germline, CDR1 is MNHEY, CDR2 SVGAGI. CDR3: CASWTGQSYEQYF. In DNA, the CDR3 is TGTGCCAGCTGGACAGGGCAATCCTACGAGCAGTACTTC.

This clonotype was seen repeatedly, ten times or more. The rearrangement joins TRBV7-9 to TRBJ1-2; TRBD1 matches at 8 bases. Per the germline V gene, CDR1 is SEHNR and CDR2 is FQNEAQ (reference sequence). The trim removed 5 bases at V and 0 bases at J, leaving 8 bases unmatched. The CDR3 totals 16 residues. CDR3 nucleotides: TGTGCCAGCAGCCCCGGGACAGGCCGAACTAACTATGGCTACACCTTC. Translation gives CASSPGTGRTNYGYTF.

This clonotype was detected many times. This rearrangement joins TRBV28 to TRBJ2-3; tentative D call: TRBD2 (7 bases). V lost 2 bases to trimming and J lost 0 bases, with 9 bases between them. This CDR3 is 15 amino acids long. From germline, CDR1 is MDHEN and CDR2 SYDVKM. The CDR3 DNA follows: TGTGCCAGCAGTTTAGGGGGGGCTAGCACAGATACGCAGTATTTT. Its protein product is CASSLGGASTDTQYF.

This clonotype turned up a few times. V and J are TRBV10-3 and TRBJ1-4; no clear D gene. The CDR3 consists of 12 residues. Trimming cost V 2 bases and J 7 bases, with 5 bases left between them. Per germline, CDR1 ENHRY and CDR2 SYGVKD. CDR3 nucleotides: TGTGCCATCAGTGAGGTTGGTGAAAAACTGTTTTTT. This translates into CAISEVGEKLFF.

Many counts were recorded for this clonotype. V gene TRBV28 combines with J gene TRBJ1-3; 8 nucleotides agree with TRBD1. The CDR3 consists of 15 residues. Germline V CDR1 and CDR2: MDHEN, SYDVKM. Losses at the gene ends were 5 bases for V and 8 bases for J; bases not matched to a gene: 11. CDR3 in DNA: TGTGCCAGCAGTAAAGGGACAGGTGTGCCAGACACCATATATTTT. Its protein product is CASSKGTGVPDTIYF.

There are many counts of this clonotype. The chain employs TRBV3-1 and TRBJ2-7; no reliable D call. Per the germline V gene, CDR1 is LGHDT and CDR2 is YNNKEL (reference sequence). The CDR3 sequence is 12 residues long. The germline V and J ends were trimmed by 5 bases and 4 bases, with 9 bases remaining between them. CDR3 residues: CASSANQYEQYF. As DNA, the CDR3 is TGTGCCAGCAGCGCTAACCAGTACGAGCAGTACTTC.

Many counts were recorded for this clonotype. The chain recombines TRBV12-3 or TRBV12-4 with TRBJ2-1, with 11 bases that match TRBD2. The CDR3 loop spans 14 amino acids. Trimming cost V 7 bases and J 2 bases; bases outside gene matches: 1. This chain's CDR3 is CASIAGGPYNEQFF. Written as DNA, the CDR3 is TGTGCCAGCATAGCGGGGGGGCCCTACAATGAGCAGTTCTTC.

This clonotype was detected ten times or more. The rearrangement uses TRBV7-9 and TRBJ1-5, with unresolved D. CDR3 length: 12 amino acids. The germline V gene encodes CDR1 SEHNR and CDR2 FQNEAQ (reference sequence). V was trimmed by 5 bases and J by 5 bases, leaving 7 bases between them. CDR3: CASSLPDQPQHF. CDR3 sequence (DNA): TGTGCCAGCAGCCTCCCCGATCAGCCCCAGCATTTT.

This clonotype was counted a few times. This chain connects TRBV9 to TRBJ2-1; D tentatively fits TRBD1 or TRBD2 (6 bases each). The germline CDR1 and CDR2 sequences are SGDLS and YYNGEE. The V end lost 2 bases, the J end lost 5 bases, and 14 bases lay between the germline ends. The CDR3 loop spans 15 amino acids. The CDR3 region is CASSVRGAENNEQFF. The CDR3 DNA reads TGTGCCAGCAGCGTGAGGGGGGCCGAGAACAATGAGCAGTTCTTC.

The rearrangement joins TRBV2 to TRBJ1-2; D may be TRBD1 (6 bases). Germline V gene lookup returns CDR1 SNHLY and CDR2 FYNNEI. The CDR3 contains 15 residues. Trimming took 2 bases from V and 4 from J, leaving 14 bases between them. The CDR3 is CASSESGALSYGYTF. Written as DNA, the CDR3 is TGTGCCAGCAGTGAATCAGGGGCCCTGAGCTATGGCTACACCTTC.